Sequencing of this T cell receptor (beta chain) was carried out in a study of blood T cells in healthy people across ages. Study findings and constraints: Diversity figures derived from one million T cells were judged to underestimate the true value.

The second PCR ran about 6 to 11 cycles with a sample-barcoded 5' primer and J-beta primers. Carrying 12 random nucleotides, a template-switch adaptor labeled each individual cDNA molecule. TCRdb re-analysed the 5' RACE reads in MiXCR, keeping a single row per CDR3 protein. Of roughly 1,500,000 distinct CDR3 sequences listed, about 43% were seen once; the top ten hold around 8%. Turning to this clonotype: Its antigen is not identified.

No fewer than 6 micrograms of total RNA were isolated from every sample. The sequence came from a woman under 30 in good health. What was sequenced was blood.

The chain's CDR3 is CAWRTGRGNTIYF. The CDR3 nucleotides read TGTGCCTGGAGGACGGGCCGTGGAAACACCATATATTTT. The chain links TRBV30 to TRBJ1-3; no clear D. Deletions cut 3 bases from V and 3 bases from J, with 9 bases between. Germline CDR1 GTSNPN, CDR2 SVGIG (reference sequence). The CDR3 consists of 13 residues.